This TCR beta chain was observed in a study of shared clonotypes between healthy human individuals. Study-level information: Donors had three CD4 naive, three CD4 memory, two CD8 naive and one CD8 memory plate apiece. General study results and limits: Against clonotypes common to all four donors, non-shared ones had lower generation probabilities.

This CDR3 spans 11 amino acids. Germline loops: CDR1 LNHDA, CDR2 SQIVND (reference sequence). With 4 bases removed from V and 12 bases from J, the gap between germline ends came to 9 bases. CD45RO-negative cells were positively selected for CCR7, leaving out terminally differentiated effector memory CD45RA+ cells. Regarding this clone: Antigen specificity is unknown.

Assay execution took place at the deep level. As processed by the authors: ImmunoSEQ junction-only sequences lacked quality scores, so their filtering differed. Repertoires were generated with immunoSEQ multiplex PCR, while TCRdb's copy carries only in-frame clones and drops some. That table gives V, J and clone size, and the DNA gave D and trimming. Here the sample spans more than 2 million clones, about 94% being singletons. What was sequenced was naive CD8+ T cells from PBMCs. The sequence derives from a man between 18 and 29 years old in good health. Some clones in this sample may be carry-over from other donors' samples. This sequence joins TRBV19 and TRBJ1-4; D uncertain. CDR3 amino acids: CASSNAGELFF. CDR3 coding DNA: TGTGCCAGTAGTAATGCCGGAGAACTGTTTTTT.